This entry lists 24 T cell receptor beta chains sequenced from one sample in a study of vaccination and CD4 T cells after COVID-19. Treatment of the sample: approximately nine-day PBMC culture with coronavirus spike peptide pools or control peptides (ViraFEST assay). An Oncomine TCR Beta short-read assay was used to sequence the DNA from cultured CD4+ T cells. Each CDR3 protein gets one entry after TCRdb re-called the PCR reads with MiXCR. The table lists roughly 12,000 distinct CDR3 sequences, about 30% of them singletons. Antigens for these TCRs are unknown. Sequenced material: CD4+ T cells from blood, cultured in vitro, taken after SARS-CoV-2 vaccination. These receptors were collected from a human donor who had recovered from COVID-19.

This clonotype occurred once. This chain joins TRBV18 and TRBJ2-5; 7 bases agree with TRBD1. CDR1 and CDR2 (germline): KGHSH, LQKENI. The V segment lost 6 bases and the J segment 1 base; nucleotides outside the gene matches: 8. The CDR3 totals 15 residues. The CDR3: CASSPSGTAQETQYF. DNA of the CDR3: TGTGCCAGCTCGCCATCGGGGACAGCCCAAGAGACCCAGTACTTC.

This chain joins TRBV30 and TRBJ1-5; 7 nucleotides align to TRBD1. J gave up 6 bases and V 1 base, and 6 bases lay outside the gene matches. Germline V lookup: CDR1 GTSNPN, CDR2 SVGIG (reference sequence). CDR3 length: 14 amino acids. For the CDR3, the DNA is TGTGCCTGGAGTGGGGGGACAGTCGGTCAGCCCCAGCATTTT. Translated, it gives CAWSGGTVGQPQHF.

This clonotype was picked up a small number of times. The rearrangement joins TRBV28 to TRBJ1-5, with a weak D call TRBD1 (5 bases). The V end lost 2 bases, the J end lost 5 bases, and 13 bases lay between the germline ends. From germline, CDR1 is MDHEN and CDR2 SYDVKM. The CDR3 has 15 amino acids. The CDR3 DNA sequence: TGTGCCAGCAGTTTAAGGGGTGGGAGGTATCAGCCCCAGCATTTT. Protein product: CASSLRGGRYQPQHF. The full variable domain, in which reference TRBV28 and TRBJ1-5 provide the parts outside the CDR3, is DVKVTQSSRYLVKRTGEKVFLECVQDMDHENMFWYRQDPGLGLRLIYFSYDVKMKEKGDIPEGYSVSREKKERFSLILESASTNQTSMYLCASSLRGGRYQPQHFGDGTRLSIL.

V is TRBV7-2 and J is TRBJ1-4, with D uncertain. CDR1 and CDR2 (germline): SGHTA, FQGNSA. Trimming removed 2 bases from V and 8 bases from J, with 12 bases in between. The CDR3 has 14 amino acids. In DNA, the CDR3 is TGTGCCAGCAGCTTAAATCCAGTTCTAGAAAAACTGTTTTTT. Protein: CASSLNPVLEKLFF.

This chain connects TRBV20-1 to TRBJ2-7, with 7 bases matching TRBD1. CDR1 is DFQATT, CDR2 SNEGSKA, per germline (reference sequence). There are 13 residues in the CDR3. Losses at the gene ends were 4 bases for V and 4 bases for J; bases not matched to a gene: 7. The CDR3 loop is CSAKTGSRYEQYF. CDR3 DNA: TGCAGTGCTAAGACAGGGAGTCGGTACGAGCAGTACTTC.

The V call is TRBV28, the J call TRBJ2-7; no clear D. Germline CDR1 is MDHEN and CDR2 is SYDVKM. V was clipped by 6 bases and J by 3 bases, with 9 bases between them. The CDR3 length is 12 residues. The CDR3 protein is CASSFSYYEQYF. CDR3 in DNA: TGTGCCAGCAGCTTCTCCTACTACGAGCAGTACTTC.

The chain carries TRBV5-1 and TRBJ1-2; unclear D gene. Deletions cut 0 bases from V and 7 bases from J, with 13 bases between. The CDR3 is 14 amino acids. Looked up from germline, CDR1 is SGHRS and CDR2 is YFSETQ. The CDR3 nucleotides read TGCGCCAGCAGCTTGGTTGGGGAAACTTTTGGCTACACCTTC. Translated, it gives CASSLVGETFGYTF.

The chain has TRBV14 and TRBJ2-2; D remains unclear. The CDR3 extends over 13 amino acids. In germline, CDR1 is SGHDN, CDR2 FVKESK. Trimming took off 2 bases at V and 4 bases at J, with 5 bases between the two ends. The CDR3, as DNA: TGTGCCAGCAGCCAACAGACCACCGGGGAGCTGTTTTTT. Protein product: CASSQQTTGELFF.

This clonotype is large by share. The genes are TRBV20-1 and TRBJ2-4; the D gene is possibly TRBD1 (6 bases). V lost 2 bases and J lost 3, with 11 bases in between. The germline V gene encodes CDR1 DFQATT and CDR2 SNEGSKA (reference sequence). This CDR3 region has 14 residues. CDR3 nucleotides: TGCAGTGCTAGACTACAGGGTAGCAAAAACATTCAGTACTTC. Its protein is CSARLQGSKNIQYF.

This clonotype has a handful of counts. The V gene is TRBV7-2, the J gene TRBJ1-2, with 7 bases fitting TRBD1. Losses at the gene ends were 8 bases for V and 7 bases for J; bases not matched to a gene: 13. This CDR3 comprises 14 residues. Per the germline V gene, CDR1 is SGHTA and CDR2 is FQGNSA. The DNA of the CDR3 is TGTGCCAGCGTTCCCCAGGGGGGGGCGAGTGGCTACACCTTC. Amino acid sequence: CASVPQGGASGYTF.

This clonotype was picked up a small number of times. The chain has TRBV7-2 and TRBJ1-6; D not resolved. V was shortened by 1 base and J by 7 bases, with 11 bases between the two germline ends. Per the germline V gene, CDR1 is SGHTA and CDR2 is FQGNSA. The CDR3 sequence is 15 residues long. The CDR3, as DNA: TGTGCCAGCAGCTTAGGACCTTCGGCGAATTCACCCCTCCACTTT. Amino acid sequence: CASSLGPSANSPLHF.

J is TRBJ2-5 and V is TRBV7-2; 11 bases are a match to TRBD2. The ends lost 2 bases at V and 4 bases at J; junction bases unmatched: 12. The CDR3 contains 18 residues. Germline V gives CDR1 SGHTA, CDR2 FQGNSA. The CDR3 loop is CASSLRVVGLADGETQYF. The CDR3 coding sequence is TGTGCCAGCAGCTTAAGGGTGGTGGGACTAGCGGACGGAGAGACCCAGTACTTC.

The chain has TRBV19 and TRBJ1-1, with D perhaps TRBD1 (6 bases). This CDR3 is 16 amino acids long. Trimming took 7 bases from V and 1 from J, leaving 19 bases between them. Germline CDR1 and CDR2: LNHDA and SQIVND (reference sequence). In DNA, the CDR3 is TGTGCCAGTACCCACCAATCGACAGGCCGGAACACTGAAGCTTTCTTT. Amino acids: CASTHQSTGRNTEAFF.

V usage is TRBV6-1 and J usage is TRBJ2-1; 10 bases match TRBD2. This CDR3 region has 15 residues. Germline V CDR1 and CDR2: MNHNS, SASEGT. J gave up 4 bases and V 7 bases, and 7 bases lay outside the gene matches. Here the CDR3 reads CASTLAGALYNEQFF. In DNA form, the CDR3 reads TGTGCCAGCACCCTAGCGGGAGCACTATACAATGAGCAGTTCTTC.

The chain combines TRBV27 with TRBJ2-1; D gene unclear. V lost 7 bases and J 4 bases, leaving 17 bases between the germline ends. The germline V gene has CDR1 MNHEY and CDR2 SMNVEV (reference sequence). There are 15 residues in the CDR3. In DNA form, the CDR3 reads TGTGCCAGCACTCCCGTGGGGTGGGAATACAATGAGCAGTTCTTC. Its translation is CASTPVGWEYNEQFF.

The rearrangement links TRBV6-5 to TRBJ2-1; a weak D match, TRBD2 (6 bases). Per the germline V gene, CDR1 is MNHEY and CDR2 is SVGAGI. Trimming stripped 1 base from V and 0 bases from J, with 7 bases between. This CDR3 has 15 residues. Here the CDR3 reads CASSYLADSYNEQFF. The DNA for the CDR3 is TGTGCCAGCAGTTACTTAGCGGACTCCTACAATGAGCAGTTCTTC.

The chain couples TRBV3-1 to TRBJ2-3, with D possibly matching TRBD1 (6 bases). V dropped 0 bases and J dropped 6 bases, with 16 bases sitting between them. CDR1 LGHDT and CDR2 YNNKEL come from the germline V gene (reference sequence). There are 16 residues in the CDR3. The CDR3 loop reads CASSQDRTGSTDTQYF. CDR3 sequence (DNA): TGTGCCAGCAGCCAAGATAGAACAGGGAGTACGGATACGCAGTATTTT.

By sample share, this clonotype is medium-sized. This sequence joins TRBV20-1 and TRBJ1-5; D perhaps matches TRBD1 (5 bases). The germline V and J ends were trimmed by 5 bases and 7 bases, with 18 bases remaining between them. Germline V gene data show CDR1 as DFQATT and CDR2 as SNEGSKA (reference sequence). The CDR3 runs to 14 residues. The CDR3, as DNA: TGCAGTGCTCCCCCGGACACCGTGGGACAGCCCCAGCATTTT. Translating it yields CSAPPDTVGQPQHF.

This clonotype ranks as medium-sized. This chain joins TRBV20-1 and TRBJ1-6; D gene unclear. The V and J ends lost 3 bases and 10 bases respectively, with 19 bases between them. CDR1 is DFQATT, CDR2 SNEGSKA, per germline (reference sequence). The CDR3 length is 15 residues. CDR3 region: CSARTRLTRESPLHF. CDR3 nucleotides: TGCAGTGCTAGGACGCGACTGACCCGGGAATCACCCCTCCACTTT.

This clonotype was recorded a few times. The chain has TRBV27 and TRBJ2-7; TRBD2 aligns across 9 bases. The CDR3 extends over 15 amino acids. Germline CDR1 reads MNHEY; CDR2 reads SMNVEV (reference sequence). V lost 0 bases to trimming and J lost 3 bases; unmatched junction nucleotides: 3. The CDR3 nucleotides are TGTGCCAGCAGTTTATCTAGCGGGAGAGTCTACGAGCAGTACTTC. Translated: CASSLSSGRVYEQYF.

The chain carries TRBV11-2 and TRBJ2-7, with D unresolved. Trimming removed 2 bases from V and 7 bases from J, with 12 bases in between. Germline CDR1 SGHAT, CDR2 FQNNGV. CDR3 length: 13 residues. CDR3 sequence reads: CASSLKPVPEQYF. The CDR3 DNA sequence: TGTGCCAGCAGCTTAAAACCGGTCCCGGAGCAGTACTTC.

This clonotype turned up a few times. The chain combines TRBV6-5 with TRBJ1-5; tentatively, D is TRBD1 (5 bases). Germline V lookup: CDR1 MNHEY, CDR2 SVGAGI. This CDR3 has 14 amino acids. V dropped 2 bases and J dropped 5 bases, with 10 bases sitting between them. The CDR3 region is CASSYGTYDQPQHF. CDR3 nucleotides: TGTGCCAGCAGTTACGGGACGTACGATCAGCCCCAGCATTTT.

The V and J genes are TRBV6-2 or TRBV6-3 and TRBJ1-2; D perhaps matches TRBD1 (5 bases). Trimming left V 10 bases short and J 3 bases short, with 15 bases between. The CDR3 runs to 13 residues. Germline V lookup: CDR1 MNHEY, CDR2 SVGEGT. The CDR3 sequence is CATLPDRDYGYTF. The CDR3 nucleotides read TGTGCCACCCTACCAGACAGAGACTATGGCTACACCTTC.

This clonotype has just a few counts. The V gene is TRBV20-1, the J gene TRBJ2-2; 10 bases line up with TRBD2. The germline gives CDR1 DFQATT, CDR2 SNEGSKA (reference sequence). With V trimmed by 3 bases and J by 2 bases, 6 bases remained unmatched. The CDR3 is 16 amino acids. For the CDR3, the DNA is TGCAGTGCTAGTGAGCTAGCGGGAGTAAACACCGGGGAGCTGTTTTTT. Protein: CSASELAGVNTGELFF.